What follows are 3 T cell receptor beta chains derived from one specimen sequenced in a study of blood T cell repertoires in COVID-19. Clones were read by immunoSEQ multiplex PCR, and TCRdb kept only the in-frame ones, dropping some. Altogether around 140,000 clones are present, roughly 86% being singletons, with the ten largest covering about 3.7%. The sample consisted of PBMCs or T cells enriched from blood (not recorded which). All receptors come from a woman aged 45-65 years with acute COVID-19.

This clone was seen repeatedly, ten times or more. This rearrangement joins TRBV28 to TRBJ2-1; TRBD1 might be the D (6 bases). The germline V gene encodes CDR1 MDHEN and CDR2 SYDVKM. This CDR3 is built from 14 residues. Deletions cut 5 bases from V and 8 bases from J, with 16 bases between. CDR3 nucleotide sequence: TGTGCCAGCAGTCCCCGGGACATCGGAGATGAGCAGTTCTTC. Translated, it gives CASSPRDIGDEQFF. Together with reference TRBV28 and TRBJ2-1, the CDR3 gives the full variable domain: DVKVTQSSRYLVKRTGEKVFLECVQDMDHENMFWYRQDPGLGLRLIYFSYDVKMKEKGDIPEGYSVSREKKERFSLILESASTNQTSMYLCASSPRDIGDEQFFGPGTRLTVL.

CDR3 DNA sequence: TGTGCCAGCAGCCAAGAGCTAGCGGGCGGCGGCTACGAGCAGTACTTC. It yields the protein CASSQELAGGGYEQYF. V usage is TRBV4-2 and J usage is TRBJ2-7; the match to TRBD2 covers 8 bases. Germline lookup yields CDR1 LGHNA and CDR2 YNFKEQ. The V gene end was trimmed by 0 bases and the J gene end by 3 bases; junction bases not matched to a gene: 7. The CDR3 spans 16 residues.

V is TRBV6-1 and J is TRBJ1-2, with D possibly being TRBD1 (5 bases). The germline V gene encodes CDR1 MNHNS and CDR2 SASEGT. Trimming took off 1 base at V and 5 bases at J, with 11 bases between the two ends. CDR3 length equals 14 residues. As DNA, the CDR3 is TGTGCCAGCAGTGAAGGCCAGGGAGGTTATGGCTACACCTTC. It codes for CASSEGQGGYGYTF.